Listed below are T cell receptor beta chains from one sample, sequenced in a study of CD8+ T cells in alopecia areata. Clones were read by immunoSEQ multiplex PCR, and TCRdb kept only the in-frame ones, dropping some. In the table there are 190,000 or so clones, 55% to 70% of which are singletons. This specimen was CD4+ T cells sorted from blood, taken at week 24, from a patient treated with tofacitinib. The receptor set was obtained from a human donor with alopecia areata. CDR3s include the opening cysteine and the closing phenylalanine or tryptophan. A D gene is named only where the DNA matches it firmly. Some rows mark clone size as missing; the rest say once, few, many or name a class of expanded clone.

clone size: few
V gene: TRBV27
D gene: -
J gene: TRBJ2-5
CDR3 DNA: TGTGCCAGCAGTATTTATCGCCAAGAGACCCAGTACTTC
CDR3 protein: CASSIYRQETQYF

clone size: -
V gene: TRBV2
D gene: -
J gene: TRBJ1-2
CDR3 DNA: TGTGCCAGCACCGATGTTAGGGATGGGAATGGCTACACCTTC
CDR3 protein: CASTDVRDGNGYTF

clone size: -
V gene: TRBV7-6
D gene: -
J gene: TRBJ2-5
CDR3 DNA: TGTGCCAGCAGCTTTGGGGAGACCCAGTACTTC
CDR3 protein: CASSFGETQYF

clone size: -
V gene: TRBV5-1
D gene: TRBD1
J gene: TRBJ2-3
CDR3 DNA: TGCGCCAGCAGCTCAGGGACAGGGTACACAGATACGCAGTATTTT
CDR3 protein: CASSSGTGYTDTQYF

clone size: -
V gene: TRBV9
D gene: -
J gene: TRBJ1-6
CDR3 DNA: TGTGCCAGCAGCCCGACGACGGCCTCCGATAATTCACCCCTCCACTTT
CDR3 protein: CASSPTTASDNSPLHF

clone size: few
V gene: TRBV5-1
D gene: -
J gene: TRBJ2-1
CDR3 DNA: TGCGCCAGCAGCCCCAATCGTTACAATGAGCAGTTCTTC
CDR3 protein: CASSPNRYNEQFF

clone size: once
V gene: TRBV5-6
D gene: -
J gene: TRBJ1-2
CDR3 DNA: TGTGCCAGCAGCTCCTATAGGCGAGGGAGACTTGGTGGCTACACCTTC
CDR3 protein: CASSSYRRGRLGGYTF

clone size: few
V gene: TRBV30
D gene: -
J gene: TRBJ2-1
CDR3 DNA: TGTGCCTGGAGCGGGACCCGCAATGAGCAGTTCTTC
CDR3 protein: CAWSGTRNEQFF

clone size: -
V gene: TRBV27
D gene: -
J gene: TRBJ2-6
CDR3 DNA: TGTGCCAGCACCTTTCAACTTCGGGCAAAGGGCTCTGGGGCCAACGTCCTGACTTTC
CDR3 protein: CASTFQLRAKGSGANVLTF

clone size: -
V gene: TRBV15
D gene: -
J gene: TRBJ1-2
CDR3 DNA: TGTGCCACCAGCAGAGCTTCAGGGGTTGATGGCTACACCTTC
CDR3 protein: CATSRASGVDGYTF

clone size: -
V gene: TRBV7-9
D gene: -
J gene: TRBJ2-3
CDR3 DNA: TGTGCCAGCAGCCCAAGGAGGGGTTTCACAGATACGCAGTATTTT
CDR3 protein: CASSPRRGFTDTQYF

clone size: few
V gene: TRBV10-3
D gene: -
J gene: TRBJ1-1
CDR3 DNA: TGTGCCACTCAAACCAGGGACGTAGGCTATGACACTGAAGCTTTCTTT
CDR3 protein: CATQTRDVGYDTEAFF

clone size: -
V gene: TRBV6-5
D gene: TRBD2
J gene: TRBJ2-7
CDR3 DNA: TGTGCCAGCAGCCGGGCTAGCGGGAGTATCGAGCAGTACTTC
CDR3 protein: CASSRASGSIEQYF

clone size: -
V gene: TRBV7-2
D gene: -
J gene: TRBJ2-3
CDR3 DNA: TGTGCCAGCAGCTTAGCAGATACGCAGTATTTT
CDR3 protein: CASSLADTQYF

clone size: -
V gene: TRBV19
D gene: TRBD1
J gene: TRBJ2-3
CDR3 DNA: TGTGCCAGTAGTACTCGACAGGGGGCGAGGGCAGATACGCAGTATTTT
CDR3 protein: CASSTRQGARADTQYF

clone size: few
V gene: TRBV7-2
D gene: TRBD1
J gene: TRBJ1-5
CDR3 DNA: TGTGCCAGCAGCTTAAGGTTAGCCCAGGGGGGCGGTCAGCCCCAGCATTTT
CDR3 protein: CASSLRLAQGGGQPQHF

clone size: -
V gene: TRBV9
D gene: TRBD2
J gene: TRBJ2-3
CDR3 DNA: TGTGCCAGCAGCTCCGCGACTAGCGGGGAAGTGCAGTATTTT
CDR3 protein: CASSSATSGEVQYF

clone size: -
V gene: TRBV2
D gene: -
J gene: TRBJ2-5
CDR3 DNA: TGTGCCAGCACCCCGTTGGAGACCCAGTACTTC
CDR3 protein: CASTPLETQYF

clone size: -
V gene: TRBV5-6
D gene: -
J gene: TRBJ2-5
CDR3 DNA: TGTGCCAGCAGCTTGGGGCAGTTGGAGACCCAGTACTTC
CDR3 protein: CASSLGQLETQYF

clone size: few
V gene: TRBV30
D gene: TRBD1
J gene: TRBJ1-3
CDR3 DNA: TGTGCCTGGAGTAGGGGACAGGGAAACACCATATATTTT
CDR3 protein: CAWSRGQGNTIYF

clone size: -
V gene: TRBV15
D gene: -
J gene: TRBJ1-3
CDR3 DNA: TGTGCCACCAGCCGAGGGGTTTCTGGAAACACCATATATTTT
CDR3 protein: CATSRGVSGNTIYF

clone size: many
V gene: TRBV18
D gene: -
J gene: TRBJ2-1
CDR3 DNA: TGTGCCAGCTCACCGAGTCAGGACGGCTACAATGAGCAGTTCTTC
CDR3 protein: CASSPSQDGYNEQFF

clone size: -
V gene: TRBV11-2
D gene: -
J gene: TRBJ2-3
CDR3 DNA: TGTGCCAGCAGCCTAACGCCGGGAGCCACTGATACGCAGTATTTT
CDR3 protein: CASSLTPGATDTQYF

clone size: -
V gene: TRBV7-2
D gene: -
J gene: TRBJ1-5
CDR3 DNA: TGTGCCAGCAGCCTTCTTTTGGAAAGGAATCAGCCCCAGCATTTT
CDR3 protein: CASSLLLERNQPQHF

clone size: few
V gene: TRBV5-1
D gene: TRBD1
J gene: TRBJ2-2
CDR3 DNA: TGCGCCAGCAGACAGAATCTGGACAGGACCGGGGAGCTGTTTTTT
CDR3 protein: CASRQNLDRTGELFF

clone size: -
V gene: TRBV5-1
D gene: TRBD1
J gene: TRBJ2-1
CDR3 DNA: TGCGCCAGCAGCTTGATGGGGGACAGGGTTCTCACCTACAATGAGCAGTTCTTC
CDR3 protein: CASSLMGDRVLTYNEQFF

clone size: few
V gene: TRBV29-1
D gene: -
J gene: TRBJ1-2
CDR3 DNA: TGCAGCGTTGAAGGGTGGGGAAATGGCTACACCTTC
CDR3 protein: CSVEGWGNGYTF